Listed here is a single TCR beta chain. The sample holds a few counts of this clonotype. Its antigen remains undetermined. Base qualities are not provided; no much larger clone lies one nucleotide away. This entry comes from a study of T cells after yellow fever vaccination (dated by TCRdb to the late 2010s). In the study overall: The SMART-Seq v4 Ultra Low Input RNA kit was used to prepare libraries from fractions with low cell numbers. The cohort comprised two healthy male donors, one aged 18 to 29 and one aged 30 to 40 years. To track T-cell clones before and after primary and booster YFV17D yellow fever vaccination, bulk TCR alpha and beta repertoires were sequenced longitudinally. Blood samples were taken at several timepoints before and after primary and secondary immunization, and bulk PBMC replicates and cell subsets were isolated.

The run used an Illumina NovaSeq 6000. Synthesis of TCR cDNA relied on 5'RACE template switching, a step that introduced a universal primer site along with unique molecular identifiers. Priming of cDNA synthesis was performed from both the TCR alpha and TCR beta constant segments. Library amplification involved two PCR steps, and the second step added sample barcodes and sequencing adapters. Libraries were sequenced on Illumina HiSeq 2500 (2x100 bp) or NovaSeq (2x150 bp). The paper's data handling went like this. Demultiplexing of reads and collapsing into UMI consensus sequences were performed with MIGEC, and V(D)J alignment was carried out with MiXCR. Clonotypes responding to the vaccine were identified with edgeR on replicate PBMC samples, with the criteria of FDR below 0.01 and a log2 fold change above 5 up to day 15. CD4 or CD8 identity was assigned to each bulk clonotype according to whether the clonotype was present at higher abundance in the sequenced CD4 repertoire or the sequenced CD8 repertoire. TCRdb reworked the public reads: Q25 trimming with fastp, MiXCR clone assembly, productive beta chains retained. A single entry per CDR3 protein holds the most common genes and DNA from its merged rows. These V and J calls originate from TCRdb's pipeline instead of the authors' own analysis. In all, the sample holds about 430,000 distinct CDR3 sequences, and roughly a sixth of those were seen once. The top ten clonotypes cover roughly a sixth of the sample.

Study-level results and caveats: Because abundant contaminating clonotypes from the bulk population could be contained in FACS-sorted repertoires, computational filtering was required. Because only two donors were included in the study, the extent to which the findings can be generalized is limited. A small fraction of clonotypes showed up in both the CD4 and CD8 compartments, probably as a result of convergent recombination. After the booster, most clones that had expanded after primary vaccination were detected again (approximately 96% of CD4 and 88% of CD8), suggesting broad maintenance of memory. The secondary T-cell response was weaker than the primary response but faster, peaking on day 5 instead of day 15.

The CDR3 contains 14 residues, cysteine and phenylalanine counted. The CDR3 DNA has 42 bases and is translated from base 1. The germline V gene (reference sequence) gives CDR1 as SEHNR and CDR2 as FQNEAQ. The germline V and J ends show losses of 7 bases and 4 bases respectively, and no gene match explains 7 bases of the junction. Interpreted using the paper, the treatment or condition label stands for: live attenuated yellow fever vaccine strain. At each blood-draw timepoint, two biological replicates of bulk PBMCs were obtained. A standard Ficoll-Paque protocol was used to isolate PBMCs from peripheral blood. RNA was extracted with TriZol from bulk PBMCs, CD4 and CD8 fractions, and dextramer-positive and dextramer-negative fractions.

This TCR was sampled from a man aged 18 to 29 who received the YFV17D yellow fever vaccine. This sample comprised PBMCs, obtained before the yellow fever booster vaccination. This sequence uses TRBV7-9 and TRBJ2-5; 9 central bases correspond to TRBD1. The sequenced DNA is TGTGCCAGCAAGCCGGGACAGGGTAGAGAGACCCAGTACTTC. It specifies CASKPGQGRETQYF.